This T cell receptor beta chain was observed in a study of blood T cell repertoires in COVID-19. Germline V gives CDR1 SGHDN, CDR2 FVKESK. Trimming pared 1 base from V and 6 bases from J, leaving 8 bases between. The CDR3 is 13 amino acids. This clone appeared once. Produced via immunoSEQ multiplex PCR; TCRdb's table is partial and in-frame only. The data show around 63,000 clones, over 75% seen once. Seattle-derived patients entered the study during active infection and were followed longitudinally. The chain joins TRBV14 to TRBJ2-3, with D maybe TRBD2 (5 bases). The sequenced sample consisted of peripheral blood. The receptor was derived from a woman aged 55-70 years with COVID-19, enrolled during active disease. This chain's CDR3 is CASSQAGWDTQYF. CDR3 sequence (DNA): TGTGCCAGCAGCCAAGCGGGGTGGGATACGCAGTATTTT.